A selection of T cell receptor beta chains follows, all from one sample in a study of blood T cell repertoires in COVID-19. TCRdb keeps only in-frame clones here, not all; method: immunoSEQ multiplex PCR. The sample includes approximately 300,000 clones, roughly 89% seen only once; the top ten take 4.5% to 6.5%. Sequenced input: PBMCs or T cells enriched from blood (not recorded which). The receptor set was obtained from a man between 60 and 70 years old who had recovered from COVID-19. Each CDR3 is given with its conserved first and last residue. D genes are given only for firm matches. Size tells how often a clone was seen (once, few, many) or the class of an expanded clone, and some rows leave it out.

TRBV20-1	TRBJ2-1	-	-	CSASIGLLNNEQFF	TGCAGTGCTAGTATCGGTCTTTTGAACAATGAGCAGTTCTTC
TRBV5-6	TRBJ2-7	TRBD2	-	CASSPLAGVYEQYF	TGTGCCAGCAGCCCGTTAGCGGGAGTCTACGAGCAGTACTTC
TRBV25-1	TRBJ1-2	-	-	CASSEVGAEANYGYTF	TGTGCCAGCAGTGAGGTTGGGGCGGAAGCTAACTATGGCTACACCTTC
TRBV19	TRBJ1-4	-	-	CATQDRPSGEKLFF	TGTGCCACCCAAGACAGGCCGTCTGGCGAAAAACTGTTTTTT
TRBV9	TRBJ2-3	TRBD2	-	CASSPRWREGTDTQYF	TGTGCCAGCAGCCCCCGCTGGCGGGAGGGTACAGATACGCAGTATTTT
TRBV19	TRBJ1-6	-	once	CASSAEEDHNSPLHF	TGTGCCAGTAGCGCGGAGGAGGACCATAATTCACCCCTCCACTTT
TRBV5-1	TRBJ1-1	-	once	CASSLYGEDTEAFF	TGCGCCAGCAGCTTGTACGGGGAGGACACTGAAGCTTTCTTT
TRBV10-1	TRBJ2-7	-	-	CAKILPDKDGEQYF	TGCGCCAAGATCTTACCGGACAAGGACGGCGAGCAGTACTTC
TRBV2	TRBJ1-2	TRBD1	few	CASRGRDRPIHTF	TGTGCCAGCAGGGGTAGGGACAGGCCAATTCACACCTTC
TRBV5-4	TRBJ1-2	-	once	CASSFSGDYGYTF	TGTGCCAGCAGCTTCTCCGGGGACTATGGCTACACCTTC
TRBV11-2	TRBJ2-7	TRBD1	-	CASSPPWDRGSYEQYF	TGTGCCAGCAGCCCCCCCTGGGACAGGGGATCCTACGAGCAGTACTTC
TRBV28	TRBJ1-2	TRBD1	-	CASSQPGQGDYGYTF	TGTGCCAGCAGTCAACCCGGACAGGGAGACTATGGCTACACCTTC
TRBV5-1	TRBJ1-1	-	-	CASSLERGQNTEAFF	TGCGCCAGCAGCTTGGAACGGGGACAGAACACTGAAGCTTTCTTT
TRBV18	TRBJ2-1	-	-	CASSQTGLINEQFF	TGTGCCAGCTCACAGACGGGACTCATCAATGAGCAGTTCTTC
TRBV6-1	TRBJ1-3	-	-	CASSEGAAGSGNTIYF	TGTGCCAGCAGTGAAGGGGCCGCCGGCTCTGGAAACACCATATATTTT
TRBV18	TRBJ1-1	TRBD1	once	CASSPQGAVDTEAFF	TGTGCCAGCTCACCTCAGGGGGCGGTGGACACTGAAGCTTTCTTT
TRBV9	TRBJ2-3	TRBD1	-	CASSDRGYGTDTQYF	TGTGCCAGCAGCGACAGGGGCTATGGCACAGATACGCAGTATTTT
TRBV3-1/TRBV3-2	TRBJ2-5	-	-	CASSQRPGSEETQYF	TGTGCCAGCAGCCAGAGGCCGGGTAGCGAAGAGACCCAGTACTTC
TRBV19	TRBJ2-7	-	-	CATSHQGRERGEQYF	TGTGCCACCTCCCACCAGGGACGGGAGAGGGGAGAGCAGTACTTC
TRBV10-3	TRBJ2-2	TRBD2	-	CAIMVREGPGELFF	TGTGCCATCATGGTGCGGGAGGGCCCCGGGGAGCTGTTTTTT
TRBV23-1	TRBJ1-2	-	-	CASSHFDSGYGYTF	TGCGCCAGCAGTCATTTCGACTCAGGGTACGGCTACACCTTC
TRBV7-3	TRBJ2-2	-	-	CASSLPRAGELFF	TGTGCCAGCAGCTTACCGAGGGCCGGGGAGCTGTTTTTT
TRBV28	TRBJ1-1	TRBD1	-	CASTRGTEAFF	TGTGCCAGCACCAGGGGGACTGAAGCTTTCTTT
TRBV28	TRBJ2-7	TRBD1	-	CASSLRQGERYF	TGTGCCAGCAGTTTAAGACAGGGGGAACGGTACTTC
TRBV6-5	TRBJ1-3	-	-	CASSSGFSGNTIYF	TGTGCCAGCAGTTCGGGGTTCTCTGGAAACACCATATATTTT
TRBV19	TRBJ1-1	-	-	CASSIQGNTEAFF	TGTGCCAGTAGTATTCAGGGGAACACTGAAGCTTTCTTT
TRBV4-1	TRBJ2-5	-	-	CASSQDRGYQETQYF	TGCGCCAGCAGCCAAGATCGGGGATATCAAGAGACCCAGTACTTC
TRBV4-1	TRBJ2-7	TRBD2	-	CASSRQFSGRADDEQYF	TGCGCCAGCAGCCGCCAGTTTAGCGGGAGGGCCGACGACGAGCAGTACTTC
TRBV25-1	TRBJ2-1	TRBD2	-	CASRTGGSINNEQFF	TGTGCCAGCAGAACCGGCGGGAGCATCAACAATGAGCAGTTCTTC
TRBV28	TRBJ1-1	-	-	CASSLVLAEAFF	TGTGCCAGCAGTCTCGTATTAGCTGAAGCTTTCTTT
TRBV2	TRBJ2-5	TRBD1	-	CASSTGQARETQYF	TGTGCCAGCAGTACCGGACAGGCTCGAGAGACCCAGTACTTC
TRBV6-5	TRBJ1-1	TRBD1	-	CASRDRGEAFF	TGTGCCAGCAGGGACAGGGGTGAAGCTTTCTTT
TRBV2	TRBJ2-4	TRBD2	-	CAGRRGLAGGPRHIQYF	TGTGCCGGTAGAAGGGGACTAGCGGGAGGGCCCAGGCACATTCAGTACTTC
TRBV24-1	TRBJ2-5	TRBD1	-	CATSAQTGGRMETQYF	TGTGCCACCAGTGCACAGACAGGGGGCCGTATGGAGACCCAGTACTTC
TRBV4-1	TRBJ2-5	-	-	CASSQGEGRETQYF	TGCGCCAGCAGCCAAGGCGAGGGCCGAGAGACCCAGTACTTC
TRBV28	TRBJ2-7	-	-	CASSSYRPGVREQYF	TGTGCCAGCAGTTCCTACCGACCGGGAGTGCGCGAGCAGTACTTC
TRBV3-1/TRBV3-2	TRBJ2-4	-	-	CASSVRGNIQYF	TGTGCCAGCAGCGTCAGAGGGAACATTCAGTACTTC
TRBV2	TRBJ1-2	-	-	CASSEQGNYNYGYTF	TGTGCCAGCAGTGAACAGGGGAATTATAACTATGGCTACACCTTC
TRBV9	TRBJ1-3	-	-	CASSALPGDGGSGGNTIYF	TGTGCCAGCAGCGCCCTCCCCGGGGATGGGGGCTCTGGAGGAAACACCATATATTTT
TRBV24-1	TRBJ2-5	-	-	CATTGEGGEQETQYF	TGTGCCACTACCGGTGAGGGCGGCGAACAAGAGACCCAGTACTTC
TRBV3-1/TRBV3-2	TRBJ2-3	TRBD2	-	CASSLGGRFPDTQYF	TGTGCCAGCAGCCTCGGCGGGAGGTTCCCAGATACGCAGTATTTT
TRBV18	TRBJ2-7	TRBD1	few	CASSLGQSSYEQYF	TGTGCCAGCTCATTGGGACAGAGCTCCTACGAGCAGTACTTC
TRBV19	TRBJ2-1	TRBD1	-	CASSQNRGSYNEQFF	TGTGCCAGTAGCCAGAACAGGGGCTCCTACAATGAGCAGTTCTTC
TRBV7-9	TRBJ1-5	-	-	CASTEAGTTNQPQHF	TGTGCCAGCACCGAAGCGGGGACAACTAATCAGCCCCAGCATTTT
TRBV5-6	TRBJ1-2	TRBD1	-	CASSFFGDRADIYGYTF	TGTGCCAGCAGCTTCTTTGGGGACAGGGCCGACATCTATGGCTACACCTTC
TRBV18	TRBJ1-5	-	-	CASSPRAGDRGNQPQHF	TGTGCCAGCTCACCACGGGCAGGGGACCGCGGCAATCAGCCCCAGCATTTT
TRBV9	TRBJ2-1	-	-	CASSLGLANEQFF	TGTGCCAGCAGCTTAGGACTGGCCAATGAGCAGTTCTTC
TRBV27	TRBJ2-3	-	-	CASSFAGSGDTQYF	TGTGCCAGCAGTTTCGCCGGGAGTGGAGATACGCAGTATTTT
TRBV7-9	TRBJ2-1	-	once	CASSFLGLGSYNEQFF	TGTGCCAGCAGCTTTCTAGGACTGGGCTCCTACAATGAGCAGTTCTTC
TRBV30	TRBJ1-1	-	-	CAWKRQVNTEAFF	TGTGCCTGGAAAAGGCAGGTGAACACTGAAGCTTTCTTT
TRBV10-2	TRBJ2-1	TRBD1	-	CASSDFLVQGLANEQFF	TGCGCCAGCAGTGATTTCCTCGTACAGGGGCTAGCCAATGAGCAGTTCTTC
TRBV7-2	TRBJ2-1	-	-	CASSPGGAVAEQFF	TGTGCCAGCAGCCCTGGAGGAGCTGTCGCGGAGCAGTTCTTC
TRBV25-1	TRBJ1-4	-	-	CASSARTANEKLFF	TGTGCCAGCAGTGCGAGGACAGCAAATGAAAAACTGTTTTTT
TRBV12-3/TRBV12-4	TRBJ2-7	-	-	CASSFGLSYEQYF	TGTGCCAGCAGTTTCGGACTTTCCTACGAGCAGTACTTC
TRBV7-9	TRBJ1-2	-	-	CASSFGVGYGYTF	TGTGCCAGCAGCTTTGGAGTAGGCTATGGCTACACCTTC